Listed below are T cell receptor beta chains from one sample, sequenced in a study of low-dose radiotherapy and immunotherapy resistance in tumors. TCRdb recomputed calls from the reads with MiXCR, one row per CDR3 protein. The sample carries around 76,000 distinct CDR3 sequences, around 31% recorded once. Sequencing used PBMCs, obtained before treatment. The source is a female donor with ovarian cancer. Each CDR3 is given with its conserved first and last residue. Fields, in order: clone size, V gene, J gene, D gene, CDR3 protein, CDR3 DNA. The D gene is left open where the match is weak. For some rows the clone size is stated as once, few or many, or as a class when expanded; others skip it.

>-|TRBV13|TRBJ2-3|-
CASSLDRLTDTQYF
TGTGCCAGCAGCCTAGACCGCCTTACAGATACGCAGTATTTT
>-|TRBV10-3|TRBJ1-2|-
CAISVEGLHGYTF
TGTGCCATCAGTGTGGAGGGCCTCCACGGCTACACCTTC
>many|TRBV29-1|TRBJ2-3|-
CSVEAGARAGRNTDTQYF
TGCAGCGTTGAAGCTGGCGCTCGGGCTGGGCGGAACACAGATACGCAGTATTTT
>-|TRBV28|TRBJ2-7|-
CASSLNNPDEQYF
TGTGCCAGCAGCCTGAACAATCCGGACGAGCAGTACTTC
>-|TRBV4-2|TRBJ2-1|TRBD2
CASRPSSGRYNEQFF
TGTGCCAGCAGACCTTCTAGCGGGAGGTACAATGAGCAGTTCTTC
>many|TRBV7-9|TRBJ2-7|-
CASSFQRPSAYEQYF
TGTGCCAGCAGCTTCCAACGCCCCAGCGCGTACGAGCAGTACTTC
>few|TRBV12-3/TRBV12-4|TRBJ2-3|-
CASSLVMDSASTDTQYF
TGTGCCAGCAGTCTCGTTATGGACTCCGCTAGCACAGATACGCAGTATTTT
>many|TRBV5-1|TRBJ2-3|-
CASSVDTRGTDTQYF
TGCGCCAGCAGCGTGGACACTCGAGGGACAGATACGCAGTATTTT
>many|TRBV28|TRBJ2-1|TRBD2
CASSFLWGGGRNEQFF
TGTGCCAGCAGTTTTCTTTGGGGGGGGGGACGGAATGAGCAGTTCTTC
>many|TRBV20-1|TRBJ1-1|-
CSALGPDTEAFF
TGCAGTGCGCTTGGCCCAGACACTGAAGCTTTCTTT
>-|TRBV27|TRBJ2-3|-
CASSSLATTQYF
TGTGCCAGCAGCTCACTAGCAACAACGCAGTATTTT
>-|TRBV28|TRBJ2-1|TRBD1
CASRSGTGGGGSYNEQFF
TGTGCCAGCAGGTCCGGGACAGGGGGGGGTGGGTCTTACAATGAGCAGTTCTTC
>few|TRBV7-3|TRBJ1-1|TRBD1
CASSQGGGTEAFF
TGTGCCAGCAGCCAGGGGGGGGGGACTGAAGCTTTCTTT
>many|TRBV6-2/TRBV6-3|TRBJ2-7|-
CASNPAATTYEQYF
TGTGCCAGCAATCCGGCAGCTACCACCTACGAGCAGTACTTC
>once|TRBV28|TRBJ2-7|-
CAHRTASYEQYF
TGTGCCCACCGGACTGCAAGCTACGAGCAGTACTTC
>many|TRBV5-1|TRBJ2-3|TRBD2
CASSLATLAGASTDTQYF
TGCGCCAGCAGCTTGGCCACGCTAGCGGGGGCCTCCACAGATACGCAGTATTTT
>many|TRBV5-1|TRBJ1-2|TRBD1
CASSRTGTGTNYGYTF
TGCGCCAGCAGCCGCACCGGGACAGGGACTAACTATGGCTACACCTTC
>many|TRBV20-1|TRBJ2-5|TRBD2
CSVPRAGVQETQYF
TGCAGTGTCCCCCGAGCGGGGGTCCAAGAGACCCAGTACTTC
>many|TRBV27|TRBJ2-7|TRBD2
CASRPGLAGGRYYEQYF
TGTGCCAGCAGGCCGGGACTAGCGGGAGGAAGGTACTACGAGCAGTACTTC
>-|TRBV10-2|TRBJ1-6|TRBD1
CASRVGTVRDNSPLHF
TGCGCCAGCAGGGTGGGGACAGTTCGGGATAATTCACCCCTCCACTTT
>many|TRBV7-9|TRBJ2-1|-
CGEGEYNEQFF
TGTGGGGAAGGAGAATACAATGAGCAGTTCTTC
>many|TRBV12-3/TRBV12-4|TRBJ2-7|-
CASSFQGGYEQYF
TGTGCCAGCAGTTTTCAGGGGGGGTACGAGCAGTACTTC
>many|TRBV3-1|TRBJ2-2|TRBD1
CASSPPRSGTGNTGELFF
TGTGCCAGCAGCCCCCCAAGGTCCGGGACAGGGAACACCGGGGAGCTGTTTTTT
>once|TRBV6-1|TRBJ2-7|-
CASSRGGGAYEQYF
TGTGCCAGCAGTAGGGGGGGAGGGGCGTACGAGCAGTACTTC
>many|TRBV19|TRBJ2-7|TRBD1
CASGTGELYEQYF
TGTGCCAGTGGGACAGGGGAGTTGTACGAGCAGTACTTC
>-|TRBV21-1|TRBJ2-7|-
CASSKESYEQYF
TGTGCCAGCAGCAAGGAGAGCTACGAGCAGTACTTC
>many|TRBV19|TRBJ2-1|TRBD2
CASSIAPSGGSYNEQFF
TGTGCCAGTAGTATAGCCCCTAGCGGGGGTTCCTACAATGAGCAGTTCTTC